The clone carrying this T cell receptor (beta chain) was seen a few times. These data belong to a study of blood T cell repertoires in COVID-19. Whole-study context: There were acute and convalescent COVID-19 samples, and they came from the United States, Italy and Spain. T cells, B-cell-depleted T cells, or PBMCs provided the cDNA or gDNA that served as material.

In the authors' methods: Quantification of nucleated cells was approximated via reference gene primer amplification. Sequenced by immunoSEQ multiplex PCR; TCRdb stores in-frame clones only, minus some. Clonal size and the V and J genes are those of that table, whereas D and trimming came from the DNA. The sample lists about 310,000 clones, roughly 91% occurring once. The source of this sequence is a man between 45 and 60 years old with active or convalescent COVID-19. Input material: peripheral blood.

In DNA form, the CDR3 reads TGTGCCAGCAGTGAAGGTCCATTCAACTATGGCTACACCTTC. This translates into CASSEGPFNYGYTF. The V gene is TRBV6-1, the J gene TRBJ1-2; D is undetermined. Germline V gene lookup returns CDR1 MNHNS and CDR2 SASEGT. The V gene lost 1 base and the J gene lost 2 bases, with 8 bases spanning the gap. This CDR3 is built from 14 residues.